The 11 T cell receptor beta chains below all came from one sample that was sequenced in a study of human T cells and chemical hapten exposure (dated by TCRdb to the early 2020s). The sample's time point, from its label and the paper: pre-sensitization, week 0. In light of the paper, this sample's treatment or condition label describes: therapeutic diphenylcyclopropenone sensitization with weekly scalp DPC. Receptor libraries were prepared by RACE. The instrument given in TCRdb is NextSeq 500. Clones were called with MiXCR by TCRdb after fastp trimmed the public reads at Q25, and only in-frame beta chains were retained. All rows with the same CDR3 protein become a single entry with the most common DNA and genes. Across this sample there are approximately 370,000 distinct CDR3 sequences, with around 5% seen only once. Jointly, the top ten make up about 8.2% of the sample. Sequenced here: whole blood, sampled in connection with sensitization to the hapten diphenylcyclopropenone (DPC). The origin of the receptors is a woman aged 18-29 years with alopecia areata. Some clones in this sample may be carry-over from other donors' samples.

This clonotype was seen at least ten times. The chain combines TRBV2 with TRBJ1-1; tentative D call: TRBD1 (6 bases). V lost 6 bases and J lost 1, with 12 bases in between. The CDR3 loop spans 14 amino acids. The V gene's germline CDR1 is SNHLY and CDR2 FYNNEI. CDR3 amino acids: CASREQGPNTEAFF. The CDR3, as DNA: TGTGCCAGCAGAGAACAGGGACCGAACACTGAAGCTTTCTTT. Using reference TRBV2 and TRBJ1-1 for the parts outside the CDR3, the full variable domain is EPEVTQTPSHQVTQMGQEVILRCVPISNHLYFYWYRQILGQKVEFLVSFYNNEISEKSEIFDDQFSVERPDGSNFTLKIRSTKLEDSAMYFCASREQGPNTEAFFGQGTRLTVV.

This clonotype showed up just a few times. The CDR3 is CASSHVGQQPQHF. The CDR3 region has the DNA TGCGCCAGCAGCCACGTCGGACAGCAGCCCCAGCATTTT. The chain links TRBV4-1 to TRBJ1-5; D may be TRBD1 (6 bases). The germline V and J ends were trimmed by 3 bases and 7 bases, with 10 bases remaining between them. The CDR3 is 13 residues long. Germline assignment: CDR1 MGHRA and CDR2 YSYEKL.

There are many counts of this clonotype. The chain employs TRBV6-2 or TRBV6-3 and TRBJ2-2, with 8 positions matching TRBD2. Germline-derived CDR1 and CDR2 are MNHEY and SVGEGT. This CDR3 spans 17 amino acids. J was trimmed by 2 bases and V by 1 base; bases with no gene match: 6. The CDR3 spells CASSYLGLEVNTGELFF. The CDR3 nucleotides read TGTGCCAGCAGTTACTTGGGACTAGAAGTTAACACCGGGGAGCTGTTTTTT.

This chain links TRBV6-2 or TRBV6-3 with TRBJ1-2; perhaps TRBD1 as D (6 bases). The CDR3 runs to 13 residues. V was shortened by 2 bases and J by 7 bases, with 11 bases between the two germline ends. Germline V CDR1 and CDR2: MNHEY, SVGEGT. CDR3 nucleotide sequence: TGTGCCAGCAGTTACGCCGGGGGCGGTGGCTACACCTTC. This encodes CASSYAGGGGYTF.

This clonotype was counted between two and nine times. The chain combines TRBV3-1 with TRBJ2-5; no reliable D call. CDR1 LGHDT and CDR2 YNNKEL come from the germline V gene (reference sequence). CDR3 length equals 14 residues. The ends were cut back, 6 bases at V and 1 base at J, with 12 bases in the middle. CDR3 coding DNA: TGTGCCAGCAGTCTCCCACCTCGCCAAGAGACCCAGTACTTC. Amino acids: CASSLPPRQETQYF.

This chain links TRBV18 with TRBJ1-1; 8 bases agree with TRBD1. Germline V gene lookup returns CDR1 KGHSH and CDR2 LQKENI. The CDR3 is 16 amino acids. Unmatched junction bases numbered 11, after V lost 8 bases and J lost 0 bases. CDR3: CASLMGDRRMNTEAFF. In DNA, the CDR3 is TGTGCCAGCCTAATGGGGGACAGGAGAATGAACACTGAAGCTTTCTTT.

This clonotype was picked up a small number of times. The chain carries TRBV5-1 and TRBJ2-1; maybe TRBD2 (5 bases). This CDR3 comprises 15 residues. Germline V lookup: CDR1 SGHRS, CDR2 YFSETQ. With 0 bases removed from V and 3 bases from J, the gap between germline ends came to 10 bases. CDR3 coding DNA: TGCGCCAGCAGCTTGGAGGCTAGCCGCTACAATGAGCAGTTCTTC. Translation gives CASSLEASRYNEQFF.

This clonotype has a handful of counts. Germline is not matched at one junction end, which may reflect a read error. The chain employs TRBV7-9 and TRBJ1-5, with 10 bases matching TRBD1. Germline loops: CDR1 SEHNR, CDR2 FQNEAQ (reference sequence). The CDR3 is made up of 14 amino acids. The CDR3 region has the DNA TGTGCCAGCAGCTCGACAGGGGGCAAACAGCCCCAGCATTTT. Its translation: CASSSTGGKQPQHF.

This clonotype has more than one count but fewer than ten. J is TRBJ1-3 and V is TRBV7-2, with 8 bases lining up with TRBD1. Germline V lookup: CDR1 SGHTA, CDR2 FQGNSA. The J segment lost 2 bases and the V segment lost 7 bases, leaving 7 bases of the junction unmatched. The CDR3 extends over 15 amino acids. The DNA of the CDR3 is TGTGCCAGCACCCAGAGGACAGGGCCTGGAAACACCATATATTTT. Translated: CASTQRTGPGNTIYF.

This sequence joins TRBV28 and TRBJ2-2; D possibly matches TRBD1 or TRBD2 (6 bases each). The CDR3 totals 14 residues. Germline lookup yields CDR1 MDHEN and CDR2 SYDVKM. Trimming left V 8 bases short and J 2 bases short, with 12 bases between. The CDR3 loop reads CASSGGPNTGELFF. The CDR3, as DNA: TGTGCCAGCTCTGGGGGGCCAAACACCGGGGAGCTGTTTTTT.

CDR3 residues: CASSSITGPNQPQHF. As DNA, the CDR3 is TGTGCCAGCAGCTCAATCACAGGGCCCAATCAGCCCCAGCATTTT. The genes are TRBV7-2 and TRBJ1-5; the D gene is possibly TRBD1 (6 bases). The CDR3 is 15 amino acids. The ends were cut back, 4 bases at V and 3 bases at J, with 13 bases in the middle. Germline CDR1 SGHTA, CDR2 FQGNSA.